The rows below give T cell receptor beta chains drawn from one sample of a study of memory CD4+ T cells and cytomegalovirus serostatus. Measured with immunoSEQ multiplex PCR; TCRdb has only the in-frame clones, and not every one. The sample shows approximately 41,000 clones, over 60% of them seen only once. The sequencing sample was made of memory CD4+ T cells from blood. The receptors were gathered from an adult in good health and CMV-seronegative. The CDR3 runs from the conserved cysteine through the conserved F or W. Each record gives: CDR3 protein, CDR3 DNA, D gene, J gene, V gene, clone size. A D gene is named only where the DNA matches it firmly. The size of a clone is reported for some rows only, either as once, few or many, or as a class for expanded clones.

CDR3 protein: CASSPGQGGEQYF
CDR3 DNA: TGTGCCAGCAGCCCGGGACAGGGGGGCGAGCAGTACTTC
D gene: TRBD1
J gene: TRBJ2-7
V gene: TRBV5-4
clone size: NA

CDR3 protein: CASSAQYEQYF
CDR3 DNA: TGTGCCAGCAGCGCCCAGTACGAGCAGTACTTC
D gene: NA
J gene: TRBJ2-7
V gene: TRBV7-2
clone size: NA

CDR3 protein: CASSLDSPNTGELFF
CDR3 DNA: TGCGCCAGCAGCTTGGATTCCCCGAACACCGGGGAGCTGTTTTTT
D gene: NA
J gene: TRBJ2-2
V gene: TRBV5-1
clone size: NA

CDR3 protein: CSGQLAGVRNEQFF
CDR3 DNA: TGCAGCGGGCAACTAGCGGGAGTGAGGAATGAGCAGTTCTTC
D gene: TRBD2
J gene: TRBJ2-1
V gene: TRBV29-1
clone size: NA

CDR3 protein: CAWSERGGLQETQYF
CDR3 DNA: TGTGCCTGGAGTGAAAGGGGGGGCCTCCAAGAGACCCAGTACTTC
D gene: NA
J gene: TRBJ2-5
V gene: TRBV30
clone size: few

CDR3 protein: CASSLGFGPRGDKVNTEAFF
CDR3 DNA: TGTGCCAGCAGCTTAGGGTTCGGGCCAAGGGGAGATAAAGTGAACACTGAAGCTTTCTTT
D gene: NA
J gene: TRBJ1-1
V gene: TRBV7-8
clone size: few

CDR3 protein: CASHTGGSVDTQYF
CDR3 DNA: TGTGCCAGCCATACGGGCGGGAGCGTAGATACGCAGTATTTT
D gene: TRBD2
J gene: TRBJ2-3
V gene: TRBV5-6
clone size: NA

CDR3 protein: CASSEGYTDTQYF
CDR3 DNA: TGCGCCAGCAGTGAAGGCTACACAGATACGCAGTATTTT
D gene: NA
J gene: TRBJ2-3
V gene: TRBV10-1
clone size: NA

CDR3 protein: CSAKGEDSYSNQPQHF
CDR3 DNA: TGCAGCGCTAAGGGGGAGGACTCCTATAGCAATCAGCCCCAGCATTTT
D gene: NA
J gene: TRBJ1-5
V gene: TRBV29-1
clone size: NA

CDR3 protein: CASSSGTAPGYTF
CDR3 DNA: TGTGCCAGCAGCTCCGGGACAGCTCCTGGCTACACCTTC
D gene: TRBD1
J gene: TRBJ1-2
V gene: TRBV5-4
clone size: NA

CDR3 protein: CASSLSPRTSGGEQFF
CDR3 DNA: TGTGCCAGCAGCTTATCCCCTCGGACTAGCGGGGGTGAGCAGTTCTTC
D gene: TRBD2
J gene: TRBJ2-1
V gene: TRBV7-2
clone size: NA

CDR3 protein: CASSSAGQLNEQFF
CDR3 DNA: TGTGCCAGCAGCTCCGCGGGACAGCTCAATGAGCAGTTCTTC
D gene: NA
J gene: TRBJ2-1
V gene: TRBV13
clone size: NA

CDR3 protein: CAISEYGLAGNYEQYF
CDR3 DNA: TGTGCCATCAGTGAGTATGGACTAGCGGGAAACTACGAGCAGTACTTC
D gene: TRBD2
J gene: TRBJ2-7
V gene: TRBV10-3
clone size: NA

CDR3 protein: CAWSRASTGYTF
CDR3 DNA: TGTGCCTGGAGTCGGGCCTCGACTGGCTACACCTTC
D gene: NA
J gene: TRBJ1-2
V gene: TRBV30
clone size: NA

CDR3 protein: CASSQLGKEETQYF
CDR3 DNA: TGTGCCAGCAGCCAACTGGGGAAAGAGGAGACCCAGTACTTC
D gene: NA
J gene: TRBJ2-5
V gene: TRBV14
clone size: few

CDR3 protein: CASHGGIHTDTQYF
CDR3 DNA: TGTGCCAGCCACGGGGGGATACACACAGATACGCAGTATTTT
D gene: TRBD2
J gene: TRBJ2-3
V gene: TRBV18
clone size: NA